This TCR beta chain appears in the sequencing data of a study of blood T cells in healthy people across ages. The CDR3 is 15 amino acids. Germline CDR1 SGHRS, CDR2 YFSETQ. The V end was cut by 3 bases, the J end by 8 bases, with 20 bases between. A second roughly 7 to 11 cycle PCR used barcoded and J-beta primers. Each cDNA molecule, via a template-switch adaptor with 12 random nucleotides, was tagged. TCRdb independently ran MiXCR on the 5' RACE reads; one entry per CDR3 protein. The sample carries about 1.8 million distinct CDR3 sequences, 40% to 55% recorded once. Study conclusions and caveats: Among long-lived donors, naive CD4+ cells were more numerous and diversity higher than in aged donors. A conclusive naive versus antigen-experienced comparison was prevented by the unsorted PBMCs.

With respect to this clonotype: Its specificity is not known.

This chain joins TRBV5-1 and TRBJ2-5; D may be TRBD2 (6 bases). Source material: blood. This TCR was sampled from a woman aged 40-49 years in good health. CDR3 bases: TGCGCCAGCAGCTCCCTAGGCGGGGAAAGAGAAACCCAGTACTTC. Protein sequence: CASSSLGGERETQYF.